These 17 T cell receptor beta chains originate from one sample sequenced in a study of blood T cell repertoires in COVID-19. Only in-frame clones appear in the TCRdb table, and some are missing; sequencing was by immunoSEQ multiplex PCR. The table records about 240,000 clones, 83% of them present only once. The sequenced sample consisted of PBMCs or T cells enriched from blood (not recorded which). The receptors shown here come from a woman between 40 and 55 years old who had been exposed to COVID-19.

CDR3 sequence (DNA): TGCAGCGTCGCAAAGCCGGGACAACCAGAAGCTTTCTTT. Its translation: CSVAKPGQPEAFF. The chain links TRBV29-1 to TRBJ1-1, with D perhaps TRBD1 (6 bases). This CDR3 has 13 amino acids. The germline CDR1 and CDR2 sequences are SQVTM and ANQGSEA. Between the trimmed V and J ends, which lost 6 bases and 8 bases, there was a span of 19 bases.

In the case of this clone: Mismatch with germline at one junction end may stem from a read error. The V and J genes are TRBV7-8 and TRBJ2-7; 9 bases line up with TRBD1. The CDR3 runs to 12 residues. Per germline, CDR1 SGHVS and CDR2 FQNEAQ. The CDR3 region has the DNA TGTGCCAGCAGCCCGAACAGGGGGCGCGAGGACTTC. As protein: CASSPNRGREDF.

This clone has only one observation. The V call is TRBV19, the J call TRBJ2-1, with D tentatively TRBD2 (5 bases). The CDR3 loop spans 15 amino acids. V gave up 3 bases and J gave up 5 bases, with 14 bases separating them. Per the germline V gene, CDR1 is LNHDA and CDR2 is SQIVND (reference sequence). CDR3 DNA: TGTGCCAGTAGTATTTACGAGGGTTCCAACAATGAGCAGTTCTTC. Its translation is CASSIYEGSNNEQFF.

This chain joins TRBV28 and TRBJ1-3; TRBD1 matches at 9 bases. V was pared by 6 bases and J by 7 bases, with 10 bases of the junction left unmatched. Per the germline V gene, CDR1 is MDHEN and CDR2 is SYDVKM. The CDR3 sequence is 15 residues long. Written as DNA, the CDR3 is TGTGCCAGCAGATACAGGGGGCTTTTGGAGAACACCATATATTTT. It encodes CASRYRGLLENTIYF.

The chain uses TRBV9 and TRBJ1-5; D gene unclear. Trimming removed 3 bases from V and 5 bases from J, with 12 bases in between. The CDR3 is 14 amino acids. The germline V gene encodes CDR1 SGDLS and CDR2 YYNGEE. CDR3 nucleotide sequence: TGTGCCAGCAGCGCCCGCTTGAGGGATCAGCCCCAGCATTTT. Its protein product is CASSARLRDQPQHF. Filled out from reference TRBV9 and TRBJ1-5, the complete variable domain reads DSGVTQTPKHLITATGQRVTLRCSPRSGDLSVYWYQQSLDQGLQFLIQYYNGEERAKGNILERFSAQQFPDLHSELNLSSLELGDSALYFCASSARLRDQPQHFGDGTRLSIL.

The chain links TRBV7-9 to TRBJ1-2; D ambiguous. Germline V gene data show CDR1 as SEHNR and CDR2 as FQNEAQ (reference sequence). Trimming shortened V by 0 bases and J by 4 bases, and 3 bases separated the two germline ends. The CDR3 has 12 amino acids. The CDR3 reads CASSLASYGYTF. DNA for the CDR3: TGTGCCAGCAGCTTAGCCAGCTATGGCTACACCTTC.

This chain links TRBV19 with TRBJ2-1; perhaps TRBD1 as D (5 bases). This CDR3 is built from 15 residues. The V end lost 8 bases, the J end lost 6 bases, and 20 bases lay between the germline ends. CDR1 and CDR2 from the germline V gene are LNHDA and SQIVND (reference sequence). The CDR3 DNA reads as TGTGCCAGTCAGCCTACAGGAATGGTGGGCAATGAGCAGTTCTTC. Its translation: CASQPTGMVGNEQFF. The variable domain in full, completed from reference TRBV19 and TRBJ2-1, reads DGGITQSPKYLFRKEGQNVTLSCEQNLNHDAMYWYRQDPGQGLRLIYYSQIVNDFQKGDIAEGYSVSREKKESFPLTVTSAQKNPTAFYLCASQPTGMVGNEQFFGPGTRLTVL.

The rearrangement joins TRBV6-2 or TRBV6-3 to TRBJ2-5; the match to TRBD2 covers 10 bases. With 6 bases clipped from V and 1 base from J, the junction kept 11 bases outside the gene matches. Germline CDR1 and CDR2: MNHEY and SVGEGT. The CDR3 sequence is 17 residues long. CDR3 DNA sequence: TGTGCCAGCAGCCTATTTCCAGCGGGGGGGACCCAAGAGACCCAGTACTTC. This translates into CASSLFPAGGTQETQYF.

V usage is TRBV6-5 and J usage is TRBJ1-1; D is perhaps TRBD1 (6 bases). Per germline, CDR1 MNHEY and CDR2 SVGAGI. This CDR3 is 13 amino acids long. V was shortened by 4 bases and J by 8 bases, with 14 bases between the two germline ends. Here the CDR3 reads CASSFLGQKEAFF. The DNA of the CDR3 is TGTGCCAGCAGTTTCCTTGGACAGAAGGAAGCTTTCTTT.

The J gene is TRBJ2-7, the V gene TRBV6-5; D might be TRBD1 (6 bases). Germline V CDR1 and CDR2: MNHEY, SVGAGI. This CDR3 is 13 amino acids long. V gave up 5 bases and J gave up 7 bases, with 15 bases separating them. The DNA of the CDR3 is TGTGCCAGCAGTCAATCCGGACAGCGGGAGCAGTACTTC. This sequence encodes CASSQSGQREQYF.

The CDR3 coding sequence is TGTGCCAGCAGCGTAAGTGTGGCGGGCCACACCTCGGGCTACACCTTC. Translating it yields CASSVSVAGHTSGYTF. The chain combines TRBV9 with TRBJ1-2; D unclear. Germline assignment: CDR1 SGDLS and CDR2 YYNGEE. V was trimmed by 1 base and J by 8 bases, leaving 21 bases between them. The CDR3 runs 16 residues.

The chain carries TRBV4-1 and TRBJ2-1, with D perhaps TRBD2 (6 bases). CDR3 length: 17 residues. V was trimmed by 1 base and J by 2 bases, leaving 15 bases between them. The germline gives CDR1 MGHRA, CDR2 YSYEKL. The CDR3 bases are TGCGCCAGCAGCCAAGGACATGGGAGCGGGCCCTACAATGAGCAGTTCTTC. Amino acid sequence: CASSQGHGSGPYNEQFF.

The rearrangement joins TRBV9 to TRBJ1-4; D is ambiguous. Trimming took 3 bases from V and 0 from J, leaving 9 bases between them. This CDR3 has 15 amino acids. CDR1 SGDLS and CDR2 YYNGEE come from the germline V gene. CDR3 nucleotides: TGTGCCAGCAGCGCAAACAGCCCAACTAATGAAAAACTGTTTTTT. It yields the protein CASSANSPTNEKLFF.

The chain has TRBV6-5 and TRBJ2-7; 9 bases are shared with TRBD1. The CDR3 loop spans 14 amino acids. The ends lost 8 bases at V and 4 bases at J; junction bases unmatched: 9. Germline CDR1 MNHEY, CDR2 SVGAGI. As DNA, the CDR3 is TGTGCCAGCTCCCGCGGACAGGGGTCTTACGAGCAGTACTTC. Its protein product is CASSRGQGSYEQYF.

This clone turned up a few times. This chain connects TRBV3-1 (or the pseudogene TRBV3-2) to TRBJ1-1; D uncertain. The CDR3 is 12 residues long. Germline CDR1 and CDR2: LGHDT and YNNKEL (reference sequence). With 1 base removed from V and 7 bases from J, the gap between germline ends came to 7 bases. The CDR3 here is CASSQAVNEAFF. The CDR3 coding sequence is TGTGCCAGCAGCCAAGCGGTTAATGAAGCTTTCTTT.

This clone has only a few counts. The chain is built from TRBV18 and TRBJ1-2; the D gene is possibly TRBD1 (6 bases). V was pared by 3 bases and J by 8 bases, with 10 bases between. Per the germline V gene, CDR1 is KGHSH and CDR2 is LQKENI. The CDR3 length is 12 residues. The CDR3 protein is CASSPQGLGYTF. The CDR3 DNA sequence: TGTGCCAGCTCACCGCAGGGGCTCGGCTACACCTTC.

This rearrangement joins TRBV12-5 to TRBJ1-3; unclear D gene. Trimming removed 6 bases from V and 4 bases from J, with 19 bases in between. Germline lookup yields CDR1 LGHNT and CDR2 FRNRAP. The CDR3 is 16 residues long. CDR3 loop: CASGRTAGSRGNTIYF. Here the CDR3 DNA reads TGTGCTAGTGGCCGCACCGCGGGGTCTCGGGGAAACACCATATATTTT.